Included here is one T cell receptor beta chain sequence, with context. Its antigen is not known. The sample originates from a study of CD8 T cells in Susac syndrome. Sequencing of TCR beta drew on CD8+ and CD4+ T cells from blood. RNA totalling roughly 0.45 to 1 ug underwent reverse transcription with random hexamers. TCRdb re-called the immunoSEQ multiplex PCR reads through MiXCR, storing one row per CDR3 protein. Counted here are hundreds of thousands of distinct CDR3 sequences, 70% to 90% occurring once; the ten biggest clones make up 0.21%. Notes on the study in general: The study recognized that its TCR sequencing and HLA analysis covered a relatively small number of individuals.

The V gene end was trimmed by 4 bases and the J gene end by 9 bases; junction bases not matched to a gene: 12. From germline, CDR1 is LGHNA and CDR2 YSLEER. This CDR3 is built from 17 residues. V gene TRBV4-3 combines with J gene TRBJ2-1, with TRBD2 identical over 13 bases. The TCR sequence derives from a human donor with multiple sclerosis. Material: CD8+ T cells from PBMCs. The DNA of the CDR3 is TGCGCCAGCAGCCTCCAAAGTACTAGCGGGAGGGCCACTGAGCAGTTCTTC. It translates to CASSLQSTSGRATEQFF.